This is a list of T cell receptor beta chains from one sample in a study of blood T cells in healthy people across ages. TCRdb reprocessed the 5' RACE reads via MiXCR and lists one record per CDR3 protein. The sample lists around 2 million distinct CDR3 sequences, approximately 39% occurring once. Sequencing input: blood. The source of these receptors is a human donor in good health. The CDR3 runs from the conserved cysteine through the conserved F or W. The D gene is left open where the match is weak. Clone size is shown for a subset of rows, as once, few, many or a class of expanded clone.

TRBJ2-5	TRBD1	15	TRBV2	NA	TGTGCCAGCGAGGATGGACAGGGGCGCTGGGAGACCCAGTACTTC	CASEDGQGRWETQYF
TRBJ1-1	NA	16	TRBV7-2	NA	TGTGCCAGCAGCTTAGGTCAGGGAGGATTGAGTACTGAAGCTTTCTTT	CASSLGQGGLSTEAFF
TRBJ1-2	NA	13	TRBV29-1	few	TGCAGCGTTCTCCCCTCGCCGGGGAACGGCCACACCTTC	CSVLPSPGNGHTF
TRBJ2-1	NA	15	TRBV11-1	few	TGTGCCAGCAGTGGCGCGGGGAAGTTAGGAGGTGAGCAGTTCTTC	CASSGAGKLGGEQFF
TRBJ2-2	TRBD1	16	TRBV7-2	few	TGTGCCAGCAGCCTACAGGGGCCTATGGGCACCGGGGAGCTGTTTTTT	CASSLQGPMGTGELFF
TRBJ2-5	NA	14	TRBV6-1	NA	TGTGCCAGCAGTGAGGTTTGGGGGGAAGAGACCCAGTACTTC	CASSEVWGEETQYF
TRBJ2-1	NA	16	TRBV4-3	few	TGCGCCAGCAGCCAAACAACAGGTTCAGGTGGTAATGAGCAGTTCTTC	CASSQTTGSGGNEQFF
TRBJ2-4	NA	16	TRBV13	few	TGTGCCAGCAGCTTAGAAGGGCAGGTGGCCAAAAACATTCAGTACTTC	CASSLEGQVAKNIQYF
TRBJ2-5	TRBD1	14	TRBV20-1	NA	TGCAGTGCTAGGCGGACAGGACCCCAAGAGACCCAGTACTTC	CSARRTGPQETQYF
TRBJ2-1	NA	16	TRBV12-3/TRBV12-4	NA	TGTGCCAGCAGCCCCCCGGGCGGGCACTCCTACAATGAGCAGGTCTTC	CASSPPGGHSYNEQVF
TRBJ2-1	NA	11	TRBV6-4	few	TGTGCCAGCAGTGTTCTCGATGAGCAGTTCTTC	CASSVLDEQFF
TRBJ1-1	NA	14	TRBV19	NA	TGTGCCAGTAGTATCGGCAGGGTGAACACTGAAGCTTTCTTT	CASSIGRVNTEAFF
TRBJ1-2	TRBD1	15	TRBV20-1	NA	TGCAGTGCTAGAGCTCCGGGACAGGGGATCTATGGCTACACCTTC	CSARAPGQGIYGYTF
TRBJ2-5	NA	12	TRBV6-2/TRBV6-3	NA	TGTGCCACCCAACCCACCGGAGAGACCCAGTACTTC	CATQPTGETQYF
TRBJ2-7	TRBD2	14	TRBV5-6	NA	TGTGCCAGCAGCTTCAAAGCGGGGGGATACGAGCAGTACTTC	CASSFKAGGYEQYF
TRBJ2-2	NA	15	TRBV11-2	NA	TGTGCCAGCAGCGCCTATCCAGGAAGGACCGGGGAGCTGTTTTTT	CASSAYPGRTGELFF
TRBJ2-7	NA	12	TRBV3-1	NA	TGTGCCAGCAGTCTGTACAGCAGCGAGCAGTACTTC	CASSLYSSEQYF
TRBJ2-7	TRBD1	16	TRBV4-3	NA	TGCGCCAGCAGCCAAGATAGTAGGACAGGGGCCAGCGAGCAGTACTTC	CASSQDSRTGASEQYF
TRBJ1-6	NA	16	TRBV9	few	TGTGCCAGCAGCGTAGGAGGTTCCATGGAAGATTCACCCCTCCACTTT	CASSVGGSMEDSPLHF
TRBJ1-5	NA	16	TRBV7-8	NA	TGTGCCAGCAGCTTAGCGAACCCGGCGAGCAATCAGCCCCAGCATTTT	CASSLANPASNQPQHF
TRBJ2-7	NA	14	TRBV7-2	NA	TGTGCCAGCAGCTTACGGGGACAAGCCTACGAGCAGTACTTC	CASSLRGQAYEQYF
TRBJ1-2	TRBD1	15	TRBV5-5	NA	TGTGCCAGCAGCTTGGGAGGGGGCTTTCGCTATGGCTACACCTTC	CASSLGGGFRYGYTF
TRBJ2-1	TRBD2	14	TRBV6-6	few	TGTGCCAGCAGTACTAGCGGCTCCTACAATGAGCAGTTCTTC	CASSTSGSYNEQFF
TRBJ1-5	TRBD1	14	TRBV4-1	NA	TGCGCCAGCAGCCATGGGGACAGGAATCAGCCCCAGCATTTT	CASSHGDRNQPQHF